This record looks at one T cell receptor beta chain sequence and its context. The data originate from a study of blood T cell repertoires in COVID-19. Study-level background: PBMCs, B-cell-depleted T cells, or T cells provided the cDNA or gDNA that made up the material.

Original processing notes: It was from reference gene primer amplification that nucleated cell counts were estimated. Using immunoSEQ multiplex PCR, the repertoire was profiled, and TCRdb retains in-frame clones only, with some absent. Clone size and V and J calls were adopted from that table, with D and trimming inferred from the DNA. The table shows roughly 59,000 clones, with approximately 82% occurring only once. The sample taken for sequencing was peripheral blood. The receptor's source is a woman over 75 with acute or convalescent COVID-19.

The CDR3 sequence: CASSPGGLYEQYF. DNA for the CDR3: TGTGCCAGCTCTCCAGGGGGCTTATACGAGCAGTACTTC. The chain joins TRBV7-3 to TRBJ2-7; TRBD1 agrees at 8 bases. Trimming took 8 bases from V and 4 from J; bases not matched to a gene: 7. The CDR3 length is 13 residues. From germline, CDR1 is SGHTA and CDR2 FQGTGA.